This is a list of T cell receptor beta chains from one sample in a study of early T cells in non-severe SARS-CoV-2 infection. TCRdb processed the 5' RACE reads anew with MiXCR; each CDR3 protein has one entry. Counted here are 74,000 or so distinct CDR3 sequences, 11% occurring once; the ten biggest clones make up 3% to 4%. The sequenced material came from whole blood. Source of these receptors: an adult who was a healthcare worker with PCR-confirmed SARS-CoV-2 infection or an uninfected control (not recorded which). Each CDR3 is given with its conserved first and last residue. Each record gives: J gene, V gene, clone size, D gene, CDR3 DNA, CDR3 protein. D genes are given only for firm matches. For some rows the clone size is stated as once, few or many, or as a class when expanded; others skip it.

>TRBJ2-2|TRBV7-8|.|TRBD2
TGTGCCAGCAGCTTAGGGACTAGCGGGAGGCTGAACACCGGGGAGCTGTTTTTT
CASSLGTSGRLNTGELFF
>TRBJ1-4|TRBV7-9|many|.
TGTGCCAGCAGCCGGTCTGCAACTAATGAAAAACTGTTTTTT
CASSRSATNEKLFF
>TRBJ2-5|TRBV7-6|many|.
TGTGCCAGCAGCGCCAGATTAACCCAGTACTTC
CASSARLTQYF
>TRBJ2-1|TRBV6-5|few|.
TGTGCCAGCAGGGGAGCCCTCTCCCGTAATGAGCAGTTCTTC
CASRGALSRNEQFF
>TRBJ1-2|TRBV6-5|.|.
TGTGCCAGCAGTCCCGACAGGAAGAGCGAATCCTTCTATGGCTACACCTTC
CASSPDRKSESFYGYTF
>TRBJ2-1|TRBV14|many|TRBD2
TGTGCCAGCAGCCAAGAAACGACTAGCGGGGGCCTCAACTCCTACAATGAGCAGTTCTTC
CASSQETTSGGLNSYNEQFF
>TRBJ1-1|TRBV6-5|.|.
TGTGCCAGCAGCGCTCGACAGATGAACACTGAAGCTTTCTTT
CASSARQMNTEAFF
>TRBJ2-5|TRBV27|few|.
TGTGCCAGCAGTTTATGGCCAGGGGAGACCCAGTACTTC
CASSLWPGETQYF
>TRBJ2-2|TRBV7-9|many|TRBD2
TGTGCCAGCAGCCAATCCGGGACTACTCCGACCGGGGAGCTGTTTTTT
CASSQSGTTPTGELFF
>TRBJ2-3|TRBV5-1|few|.
TGCGCCAGCAGCCTCGAGGGGATTGTGCAGTATTTT
CASSLEGIVQYF
>TRBJ2-7|TRBV10-3|few|TRBD1
TGTGCCATCAGTGTAAGGGGGCGCGAGCAGTACTTC
CAISVRGREQYF
>TRBJ1-5|TRBV19|many|.
TGTGCCAGTAGTTCCAGGGGATTGGACGGCCTGCCCCAGCATTTT
CASSSRGLDGLPQHF
>TRBJ2-4|TRBV20-1|many|.
TGCAGTGCCACCCCCCCCCTCAGGTCCAAAAACATTCAGTACTTC
CSATPPLRSKNIQYF
>TRBJ2-7|TRBV2|few|TRBD1
TGTGCCAGCAGCGTACAGGGGAGCTCCTACGAGCAGTACTTC
CASSVQGSSYEQYF
>TRBJ2-2|TRBV29-1|few|.
TGCAGCGACCGGGATCTGAACACCGGGGAGCTGTTTTTT
CSDRDLNTGELFF
>TRBJ1-5|TRBV2|many|.
TGTGCCAGCAGTCCGACAGTTGGGAATCAGCCCCAGCATTTT
CASSPTVGNQPQHF
>TRBJ2-7|TRBV11-2|many|.
TGTGCCAGCAGCTTAGCCCGGGACCCAGCCTACGAGCAGTACTTC
CASSLARDPAYEQYF
>TRBJ1-5|TRBV16|.|.
TGTGCCAGCAGCCAAATTTCAGGTAGCAATCAGCCCCAGCATTTT
CASSQISGSNQPQHF
>TRBJ2-5|TRBV7-3|.|TRBD2
TGTGCCAGCAGCTTATTTGCGGGAGTAGGGGAGACCCAGTACTTC
CASSLFAGVGETQYF
>TRBJ2-2|TRBV15|many|.
TGTGCCACCAGCCTTGATAGCGACACCGGGGAGCTGTTTTTT
CATSLDSDTGELFF
>TRBJ1-1|TRBV3-1|once|.
TGTGCCAGCAGCCCCGGATGGGACCGTAGTGAAGCTTTCTTT
CASSPGWDRSEAFF
>TRBJ1-5|TRBV6-5|few|.
TGTGCCAGCATCCATAATCAGCCCCAGCATTTT
CASIHNQPQHF
>TRBJ1-5|TRBV10-2|few|.
TGCGCCAGCAGTGAGTTGGGTGTAGATCAGCCCCAGCATTTT
CASSELGVDQPQHF
>TRBJ2-5|TRBV20-1|few|.
TGCAGTGCTCCTACTAGGAGGGAGACCCAGTACTTC
CSAPTRRETQYF
>TRBJ2-3|TRBV11-2|few|.
TGTGCCAGCAGCTTCGGGGACTTAAGCACAGATACGCAGTATTTT
CASSFGDLSTDTQYF
>TRBJ2-1|TRBV10-2|many|.
TGCGCCAGCAGTGACTATAGGTTGCGCGTAGGCAATGAGCAGTTCTTC
CASSDYRLRVGNEQFF
>TRBJ2-3|TRBV4-1|few|.
TGCGCCAGCAGCCACGGTAGGACTGAAAACGAGGATACGCAGTATTTT
CASSHGRTENEDTQYF
>TRBJ2-2|TRBV27|many|.
TGTGCCAGCAGTTTGTTTACTAGATTTTCGACCGGGGAGCTGTTTTTT
CASSLFTRFSTGELFF
>TRBJ2-1|TRBV6-5|many|.
TGTGCCACCAATAGTCTCGGCTCCTACAATGAGCAGTTCTTC
CATNSLGSYNEQFF
>TRBJ2-3|TRBV24-1|many|TRBD1
TGTGCCACCAGTGATTACACAGGGGGGAGCTCAGATACGCAGTATTTT
CATSDYTGGSSDTQYF
>TRBJ2-3|TRBV18|many|.
TGTGCCAGCTCACCATCAGGGACCACAGATACGCAGTATTTT
CASSPSGTTDTQYF
>TRBJ2-5|TRBV4-1|few|.
TGCGCCAGCAGCCCGACACCCCGGGGGTCTCAAGAGACCCAGTACTTC
CASSPTPRGSQETQYF
>TRBJ2-3|TRBV24-1|many|TRBD1
TGTGCCACCAGTGATACGGGGACAGGTGTAGATACGCAGTATTTT
CATSDTGTGVDTQYF
>TRBJ2-7|TRBV27|few|TRBD2
TGTGCCAGCAGTTGGGGTAGCGGGATCTCCTACGAGCAGTACTTC
CASSWGSGISYEQYF
>TRBJ1-2|TRBV5-1|many|TRBD1
TGCGCCAGCAGCAATCTGGACAGGGTAGCAGGCTACACCTTC
CASSNLDRVAGYTF
>TRBJ2-7|TRBV6-1|.|.
TGTGCCAGCAGTGACCCGGGAAACCCCTACGAGCAGTACTTC
CASSDPGNPYEQYF
>TRBJ2-1|TRBV3-1|few|.
TGTGCCAGCAGACCCACCGGGCTAGCCTACAACTACAATGAGCAGTTCTTC
CASRPTGLAYNYNEQFF
>TRBJ1-2|TRBV20-1|few|.
TGCAGTTGCGGTCGGCAGGGAGACACTAACTATGGCTACACCTTC
CSCGRQGDTNYGYTF
>TRBJ2-7|TRBV3-1|few|.
TGTGCCAGCAGCCCCGGACCCAGCTCCTACGAGCAGTACTTC
CASSPGPSSYEQYF
>TRBJ2-7|TRBV30|many|.
TGTGCCTGGAGTGCCGGCTACGAGCAGTACTTC
CAWSAGYEQYF
>TRBJ1-2|TRBV15|.|.
TGTGCCACCAGCAGAGATAGGGGGACCGGGCAGATGTTC
CATSRDRGTGQMF
>TRBJ2-7|TRBV29-1|.|.
TGCAGCGTTGAGGTGGGAGGATACGAGCAGTACTTC
CSVEVGGYEQYF
>TRBJ2-7|TRBV20-1|.|TRBD2
TGCAGTGCTAGGGGACTAGCCGATACCTACGAGCAGTACTTC
CSARGLADTYEQYF
>TRBJ2-2|TRBV9|many|TRBD2
TGTGCCAGCAGCCCCCGGACTAGCGGAAACACCGGGGAGCTGTTTTTT
CASSPRTSGNTGELFF
>TRBJ1-2|TRBV4-2|few|.
TGTGCCAGCAGCCCCTCCTCCGGAGGCAGGGACTATGGCTACACCTTC
CASSPSSGGRDYGYTF
>TRBJ1-4|TRBV2|many|.
TGTGCCAGCAGTATGGATAGGTGGCTGTTTTTT
CASSMDRWLFF
>TRBJ2-1|TRBV29-1|many|.
TGCAGCGTTGTAGGGATACCAAGCTCCTACAATGAGCAGTTCTTC
CSVVGIPSSYNEQFF
>TRBJ2-7|TRBV10-2|few|.
TGCGCCAGCAGGACAGGCCGGATTGGCGAGCAGTACTTC
CASRTGRIGEQYF
>TRBJ2-2|TRBV27|few|.
TGTGCCAGCAGTTTATGGGGGACGGGCGGGGAGCTGTTTTTT
CASSLWGTGGELFF
>TRBJ2-1|TRBV2|many|.
TGTGCCAGCAGTGTGGGAGAGAACAATGAGCAGTTCTTC
CASSVGENNEQFF
>TRBJ1-5|TRBV6-6|many|TRBD1
TGTGCCAGCAGTGCGGGACAGGGAAGAGAGCCCCAGCATTTT
CASSAGQGREPQHF
>TRBJ2-7|TRBV6-2/TRBV6-3|many|.
TGTGCCAGCAGTTACACGCGGGATTACGAGCAGTACTTC
CASSYTRDYEQYF
>TRBJ2-5|TRBV29-1|few|.
TGCAGCGTTGGGGCTTACGGAGAGGGCGAGACCCAGTACTTC
CSVGAYGEGETQYF
>TRBJ2-1|TRBV11-3|few|TRBD2
TGTGCCAGCAGCCCACTAGCGGGGAAGAATGAGCAGTTCTTC
CASSPLAGKNEQFF
>TRBJ2-2|TRBV10-2|few|.
TGCGCCAGCAGGGGGTCTGAAACCGGGGAGCTGTTTTTT
CASRGSETGELFF